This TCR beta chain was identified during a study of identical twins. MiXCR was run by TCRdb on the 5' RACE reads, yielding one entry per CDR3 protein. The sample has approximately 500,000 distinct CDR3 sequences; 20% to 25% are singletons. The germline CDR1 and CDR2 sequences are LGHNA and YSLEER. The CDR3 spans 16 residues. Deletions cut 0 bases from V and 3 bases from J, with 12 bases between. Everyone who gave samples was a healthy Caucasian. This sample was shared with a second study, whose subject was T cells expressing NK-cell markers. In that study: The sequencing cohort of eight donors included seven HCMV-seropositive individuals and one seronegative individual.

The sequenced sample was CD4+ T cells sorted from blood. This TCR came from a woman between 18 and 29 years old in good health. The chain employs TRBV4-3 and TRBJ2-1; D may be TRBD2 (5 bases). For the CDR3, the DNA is TGCGCCAGCAGCCAAGACTCTAGCCGGAGCTACAATGAGCAGTTCTTC. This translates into CASSQDSSRSYNEQFF.